A selection of T cell receptor beta chains follows, all from one sample in a study of T cells in localized non-small cell lung cancer. Libraries were prepared by immunoSEQ multiplex PCR; TCRdb keeps only in-frame clonotypes and omits some of them. Of 4,000 to 5,000 clones listed, approximately 26% are singletons. The sample was lung tumor tissue, taken before any cancer treatment. All receptors come from a man between 40 and 69 years old with stage II lung adenocarcinoma. CDR3s include the opening cysteine and the closing phenylalanine or tryptophan. A D gene is named only where the DNA matches it firmly.

d_call: -
v_call: TRBV28
j_call: TRBJ2-6
cdr3_aa: CASGLRSGANVLTF

d_call: -
v_call: TRBV9
j_call: TRBJ2-1
cdr3_aa: CASSVGGDDNEQFF

d_call: TRBD1
v_call: TRBV11-3
j_call: TRBJ1-5
cdr3_aa: CASSLGTAISNQPQHF

d_call: -
v_call: TRBV10-3
j_call: TRBJ1-3
cdr3_aa: CASSEVEGPRNTIYF

d_call: -
v_call: TRBV19
j_call: TRBJ1-2
cdr3_aa: CASSFTSYGYTF

d_call: -
v_call: TRBV11-3
j_call: TRBJ2-1
cdr3_aa: CASSLGAAYNEQFF

d_call: -
v_call: TRBV6-8
j_call: TRBJ2-5
cdr3_aa: CASSYSRSRTQYF

d_call: TRBD1
v_call: TRBV9
j_call: TRBJ2-1
cdr3_aa: CASSVAALEGTGPNEQFF

d_call: -
v_call: TRBV28
j_call: TRBJ2-1
cdr3_aa: CASSLRQLSYNEQFF

d_call: -
v_call: TRBV30
j_call: TRBJ1-1
cdr3_aa: CAWAQSPQVGAFF